A selection of T cell receptor beta chains follows, all from one sample in a study of cytomegalovirus exposure and HLA in healthy donors. The data were produced by immunoSEQ multiplex PCR, yet TCRdb's version contains in-frame clones alone and is incomplete. Among 74,000 or so clones listed, about three quarters were seen once. Source material: PBMCs. The receptors come from a man between 50 and 59 years old in good health and CMV-seropositive. Both conserved end residues are part of each CDR3. Fields, in order: clone size, V gene, D gene, J gene, CDR3 DNA, CDR3 protein. The D gene is left open where the match is weak. Size is omitted from some rows. Given values are once, few, many or a class for expanded clones.

clone_size: once; v_call: TRBV29-1; d_call: .; j_call: TRBJ2-3; cdr3_nt: TGCAGCGTTGAAGATGGTAGCCGGAGGGGAGATACGCAGTATTTT; cdr3_aa: CSVEDGSRRGDTQYF
clone_size: .; v_call: TRBV7-8; d_call: TRBD2; j_call: TRBJ2-2; cdr3_nt: TGTGCCAGCAGCTTAGGGCCTAGCGGGAGATCTAGGGGGACCGGGGAGCTGTTTTTT; cdr3_aa: CASSLGPSGRSRGTGELFF
clone_size: once; v_call: TRBV9; d_call: TRBD2; j_call: TRBJ2-7; cdr3_nt: TGTGCCAGCAGCCCAAATAGCGGGAGCGGCTACGAGCAGTACTTC; cdr3_aa: CASSPNSGSGYEQYF
clone_size: .; v_call: TRBV6-5; d_call: .; j_call: TRBJ2-1; cdr3_nt: TGTGCCAGCGGATCTAGCGCTAATGAGCAGTTCTTC; cdr3_aa: CASGSSANEQFF
clone_size: .; v_call: TRBV5-1; d_call: .; j_call: TRBJ2-2; cdr3_nt: TGCGCCAGCAGCTTGGAAGGGACCCGACTGGACAGAAACACCGGGGAGCTGTTTTTT; cdr3_aa: CASSLEGTRLDRNTGELFF
clone_size: .; v_call: TRBV4-2; d_call: .; j_call: TRBJ2-1; cdr3_nt: TGTGCCAGCAGCCAAAATGAGGACTCCCCTTCGGATGAGCAGTTCTTC; cdr3_aa: CASSQNEDSPSDEQFF
clone_size: .; v_call: TRBV7-9; d_call: TRBD1; j_call: TRBJ2-7; cdr3_nt: TGTTCCAGCAGCCTCTGGGGGACAGGGCGAGACTACGAGCAGTACTTC; cdr3_aa: CSSSLWGTGRDYEQYF
clone_size: .; v_call: TRBV29-1; d_call: TRBD1; j_call: TRBJ1-4; cdr3_nt: TGCAGCGCGGGACAGGCAGGAGAAAAACTGTTTTTT; cdr3_aa: CSAGQAGEKLFF
clone_size: .; v_call: TRBV14; d_call: .; j_call: TRBJ1-2; cdr3_nt: TGTGCCAGCAGCAAAACCACAGGGATGGATGGCTACACCTTC; cdr3_aa: CASSKTTGMDGYTF
clone_size: .; v_call: TRBV6-1; d_call: .; j_call: TRBJ1-6; cdr3_nt: TGTGCCAGCAGCCAGGGATACTATAATTCACCCCTCCATTTT; cdr3_aa: CASSQGYYNSPLHF
clone_size: .; v_call: TRBV7-8; d_call: TRBD2; j_call: TRBJ2-7; cdr3_nt: TGTGCCAGCAGCTCGTCTAGCGGGAGGAAAGGCGAGCAGTACTTC; cdr3_aa: CASSSSSGRKGEQYF
clone_size: .; v_call: TRBV7-8; d_call: .; j_call: TRBJ2-7; cdr3_nt: TGTGCCAGCAGCGTGGGAGTTCTCTACGAGCAGTACTTC; cdr3_aa: CASSVGVLYEQYF
clone_size: .; v_call: TRBV5-4; d_call: .; j_call: TRBJ2-5; cdr3_nt: TGTGCCAGCAGCTTGGGCCGACAGGTTCAAGAGACCCAGTACTTC; cdr3_aa: CASSLGRQVQETQYF
clone_size: few; v_call: TRBV13; d_call: TRBD2; j_call: TRBJ2-5; cdr3_nt: TGTGCCAGCAGCTTTAGGCTAGCGGGCCAAGAGACCCAGTACTTC; cdr3_aa: CASSFRLAGQETQYF
clone_size: once; v_call: TRBV25-1; d_call: .; j_call: TRBJ2-3; cdr3_nt: TGTGCCAGCAGGGACACCTACACAGATACGCAGTATTTT; cdr3_aa: CASRDTYTDTQYF
clone_size: .; v_call: TRBV11-2; d_call: .; j_call: TRBJ2-1; cdr3_nt: TGTGCCAGCAGCTTAATGGATTCGGGTGAGCAGTTCTTC; cdr3_aa: CASSLMDSGEQFF
clone_size: .; v_call: TRBV5-1; d_call: .; j_call: TRBJ1-1; cdr3_nt: TGCGCCAGCACAGCGCGGGACGTCCTTCCCGGCCCTGAAGCTTTCTTT; cdr3_aa: CASTARDVLPGPEAFF
clone_size: .; v_call: TRBV27; d_call: .; j_call: TRBJ2-7; cdr3_nt: TGTGCCAGCGGGGGGAATTTAAACGAGCAGTACTTC; cdr3_aa: CASGGNLNEQYF
clone_size: .; v_call: TRBV2; d_call: .; j_call: TRBJ1-5; cdr3_nt: TGTGCCAGCAGTGAAGCGCTTGGAGGGGGCAATCAGCCCCAGCATTTT; cdr3_aa: CASSEALGGGNQPQHF
clone_size: .; v_call: TRBV2; d_call: TRBD1; j_call: TRBJ1-1; cdr3_nt: TGTGCCAGCAGTCCACGGGACAGGGCTACCACTGAAGCTTTCTTT; cdr3_aa: CASSPRDRATTEAFF
clone_size: .; v_call: TRBV11-2; d_call: .; j_call: TRBJ2-1; cdr3_nt: TGTGCCAGCAGCTCCCTAGCGTCGAATGAGCAGTTCTTC; cdr3_aa: CASSSLASNEQFF
clone_size: .; v_call: TRBV10-3; d_call: TRBD1; j_call: TRBJ2-1; cdr3_nt: TGTGCCATCAGTGAGTCGCAAGCAGGGGGTGAGCAGTTCTTC; cdr3_aa: CAISESQAGGEQFF
clone_size: .; v_call: TRBV7-2; d_call: .; j_call: TRBJ2-1; cdr3_nt: TGTGCCAGCAGCTTAGCCCTAGGGGGCTACAATGAGCAGTTCTTC; cdr3_aa: CASSLALGGYNEQFF
clone_size: .; v_call: TRBV4-1; d_call: .; j_call: TRBJ2-5; cdr3_nt: TGCGCCAGCAGCCAATCCACTCAAGAGACCCAGTACTTC; cdr3_aa: CASSQSTQETQYF
clone_size: .; v_call: TRBV30; d_call: .; j_call: TRBJ1-2; cdr3_nt: TGTGCCTGGAGTCGGCGGCAGACTGGCTACACCTTC; cdr3_aa: CAWSRRQTGYTF
clone_size: few; v_call: TRBV7-9; d_call: TRBD2; j_call: TRBJ2-7; cdr3_nt: TGTTCCAGCAGGCCTAGCGGGACCCCTCTCGAGCAGTACTTC; cdr3_aa: CSSRPSGTPLEQYF
clone_size: .; v_call: TRBV28; d_call: TRBD1; j_call: TRBJ2-1; cdr3_nt: TGTGCCAGCGAAAACGACAGGGTAGGTTGGAGTGAGCAGTTCTTC; cdr3_aa: CASENDRVGWSEQFF
clone_size: .; v_call: TRBV11-3; d_call: .; j_call: TRBJ2-5; cdr3_nt: TGTGCCAGCAGCTTTCGGCAGGGTGGAGGGAACCAGTACTTC; cdr3_aa: CASSFRQGGGNQYF
clone_size: .; v_call: TRBV6-1; d_call: .; j_call: TRBJ1-1; cdr3_nt: TGTGCCAGCAGTGAGGTATTCGGTTACACTGAAGCTTTCTTT; cdr3_aa: CASSEVFGYTEAFF
clone_size: .; v_call: TRBV9; d_call: TRBD2; j_call: TRBJ2-3; cdr3_nt: TGTGCCAGCAGCGTATTGGGGACTAGCGGGAGTTCAGATACGCAGTATTTT; cdr3_aa: CASSVLGTSGSSDTQYF
clone_size: .; v_call: TRBV7-9; d_call: TRBD1; j_call: TRBJ1-1; cdr3_nt: TGTTCCAGCAGCTTTAGTAGTTCGGACAGGCGAGGAAGAGCTTTCTTT; cdr3_aa: CSSSFSSSDRRGRAFF
clone_size: .; v_call: TRBV7-2; d_call: TRBD1; j_call: TRBJ2-7; cdr3_nt: TGTGCCAGCAGCTCCCCCCGGGACAGGGGTTCCTACGAGCAGTACTTC; cdr3_aa: CASSSPRDRGSYEQYF
clone_size: .; v_call: TRBV10-1; d_call: TRBD2; j_call: TRBJ2-7; cdr3_nt: TGCGCCAGCAGTGGAGCGGGAGGGGGGGTGAGCTCCTACGAGCAGTACTTC; cdr3_aa: CASSGAGGGVSSYEQYF
clone_size: few; v_call: TRBV7-2; d_call: .; j_call: TRBJ1-1; cdr3_nt: TGTGCCAGCAGCTTAACCACAGGGCCCCACACTGAAGCTTTCTTT; cdr3_aa: CASSLTTGPHTEAFF
clone_size: .; v_call: TRBV7-3; d_call: .; j_call: TRBJ1-1; cdr3_nt: TGTGCCAGCAGCTTACATACACTTACAGGGTTGAACACTGAAGCTTTCTTT; cdr3_aa: CASSLHTLTGLNTEAFF
clone_size: .; v_call: TRBV30; d_call: .; j_call: TRBJ1-2; cdr3_nt: TGTGCCTGGAGTCTCCCCCGTGGCTACACCTTC; cdr3_aa: CAWSLPRGYTF
clone_size: .; v_call: TRBV19; d_call: .; j_call: TRBJ2-1; cdr3_nt: TGTGCCAGTAGTATTTTAGGCTCTAGAATCAATGAGCAGTTCTTC; cdr3_aa: CASSILGSRINEQFF
clone_size: .; v_call: TRBV6-6; d_call: .; j_call: TRBJ2-1; cdr3_nt: TGTGCCAGCAGCCCCGACAGAGTACAGCAGTTCTTC; cdr3_aa: CASSPDRVQQFF
clone_size: few; v_call: TRBV2; d_call: .; j_call: TRBJ2-5; cdr3_nt: TGTGCCAGCACCCGCCCCCCAGGCCAAGAGACCCAGTACTTC; cdr3_aa: CASTRPPGQETQYF
clone_size: .; v_call: TRBV19; d_call: TRBD2; j_call: TRBJ2-7; cdr3_nt: TGTGCCAGTAGTAAGACTAGCGGAACCTACGAGCAGTACTTC; cdr3_aa: CASSKTSGTYEQYF
clone_size: .; v_call: TRBV7-2; d_call: .; j_call: TRBJ2-2; cdr3_nt: TGTGCCAGCAGCTTACGCCGGGCCGGGGAGCTGTTTTTT; cdr3_aa: CASSLRRAGELFF
clone_size: .; v_call: TRBV28; d_call: .; j_call: TRBJ1-1; cdr3_nt: TGTGCCAGCAGCCTAAACAGGGCGACTGAAGCTTTCTTT; cdr3_aa: CASSLNRATEAFF
clone_size: .; v_call: TRBV18; d_call: .; j_call: TRBJ2-3; cdr3_nt: TGTGCCAGCTCACCGGCTAGCGGCACAGATACGCAGTATTTT; cdr3_aa: CASSPASGTDTQYF
clone_size: .; v_call: TRBV21-1; d_call: .; j_call: TRBJ2-7; cdr3_nt: TGTGCCCGAAGCAGCAAAAGACTAGGACTAGCGGGAGACGAGCAGTACTTC; cdr3_aa: CARSSKRLGLAGDEQYF
clone_size: few; v_call: TRBV10-3; d_call: TRBD2; j_call: TRBJ2-2; cdr3_nt: TGTGCCATCACCGGCGAGGGACTAGCTGTCTCCGGGGAGCTGTTTTTT; cdr3_aa: CAITGEGLAVSGELFF
clone_size: few; v_call: TRBV4-1; d_call: TRBD1; j_call: TRBJ1-2; cdr3_nt: TGCGCCAGCAGCCCGACCTTCAGGGGACAGGACTACACCTTC; cdr3_aa: CASSPTFRGQDYTF
clone_size: .; v_call: TRBV27; d_call: .; j_call: TRBJ2-1; cdr3_nt: TGTGCCAGCAGTTTAGTCCCCGTCGACAATGAGCAGTTCTTC; cdr3_aa: CASSLVPVDNEQFF
clone_size: few; v_call: TRBV19; d_call: .; j_call: TRBJ1-1; cdr3_nt: TGTGCCAGTAAACTGACGGGGAACACTGAAGCTTTCTTT; cdr3_aa: CASKLTGNTEAFF
clone_size: .; v_call: TRBV14; d_call: TRBD1; j_call: TRBJ1-1; cdr3_nt: TGTGCCAGCAGCCAATACGGGACAGCGAGTGAAGCTTTCTTT; cdr3_aa: CASSQYGTASEAFF
clone_size: .; v_call: TRBV11-3; d_call: TRBD1; j_call: TRBJ2-7; cdr3_nt: TGTGCCAGCAGCTGGCGACAGGGGTCCTACGAGCAGTACTTC; cdr3_aa: CASSWRQGSYEQYF
clone_size: .; v_call: TRBV7-2; d_call: .; j_call: TRBJ2-5; cdr3_nt: TGTGCCAGCAGCGGGCAAGGGGCGTCAGGGGAGACCCAGTACTTC; cdr3_aa: CASSGQGASGETQYF